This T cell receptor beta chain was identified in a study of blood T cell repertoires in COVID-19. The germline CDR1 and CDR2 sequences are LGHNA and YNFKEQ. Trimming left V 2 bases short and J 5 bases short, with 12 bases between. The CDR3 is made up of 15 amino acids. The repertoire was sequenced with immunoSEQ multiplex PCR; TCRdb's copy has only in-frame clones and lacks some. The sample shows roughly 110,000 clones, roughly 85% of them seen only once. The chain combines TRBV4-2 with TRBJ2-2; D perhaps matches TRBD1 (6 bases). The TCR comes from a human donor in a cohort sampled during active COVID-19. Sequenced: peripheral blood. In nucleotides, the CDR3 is TGTGCCAGCAGCCAACACAGGGAATCGACCGGGGAGCTGTTTTTT. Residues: CASSQHRESTGELFF.